This T cell receptor (beta chain) was documented in a study of T cells in localized non-small cell lung cancer. This clone was seen a single time. Its antigen is as yet unknown. The germline gives CDR1 SQVTM, CDR2 ANQGSEA. V lost 5 bases to trimming and J lost 7 bases, with 21 bases between them. The CDR3 runs 15 residues. The study, taken as a whole, reports: In adjacent lung, a median about 54 of the top 100 tumor clones were found.

The table came from immunoSEQ multiplex PCR; TCRdb's copy has only in-frame clones and leaves some out. Of some 66,000 clones detected, roughly 86% appear once; the ten largest clones hold less than 15%. The input for sequencing was peripheral blood, taken before any cancer treatment. This chain connects TRBV29-1 to TRBJ2-1; D may be TRBD1 (6 bases). The source is a female donor of 60 years or more with stage I lung adenocarcinoma. Here the CDR3 reads CSVQRWRGGSNEQFF. CDR3 coding DNA: TGCAGCGTTCAGCGTTGGAGAGGGGGATCAAATGAGCAGTTCTTC.